Listed below are T cell receptor beta chains from one sample, sequenced in a study of CD8+ T cells in alopecia areata. Repertoires were generated with immunoSEQ multiplex PCR, while TCRdb's copy carries only in-frame clones and drops some. The table includes about 250,000 clones, less than 80% detected once. This specimen was CD4+ T cells sorted from blood, taken at week 0. Every receptor here comes from a human donor with alopecia areata. CDR3s include the opening cysteine and the closing phenylalanine or tryptophan. Fields, in order: V gene, clone size, CDR3 protein. Only some rows state a clone size, as once, few, many or a class for expanded clones.

v_gene: TRBV5-1
abundance: few
CDR3aa: CASSLEPGAHTQYF

v_gene: TRBV5-1
abundance: -
CDR3aa: CASGLGSLNTEAFF

v_gene: TRBV5-1
abundance: -
CDR3aa: CASSQREAATYEQYF

v_gene: TRBV7-9
abundance: few
CDR3aa: CASSPTGEGELFF

v_gene: TRBV7-2
abundance: -
CDR3aa: CASSLDGGAADTQYF

v_gene: TRBV30
abundance: -
CDR3aa: CAWSVLAGGRYEQYF

v_gene: TRBV4-2
abundance: -
CDR3aa: CASSQAQGSRAEAFF

v_gene: TRBV7-9
abundance: -
CDR3aa: CASSEAGEAFF

v_gene: TRBV29-1
abundance: few
CDR3aa: CSASVGTNSGNTIYF

v_gene: TRBV7-3
abundance: -
CDR3aa: CASSLPGPNNEQFF

v_gene: TRBV27
abundance: few
CDR3aa: CASRRIGAEGGYTF

v_gene: TRBV5-6
abundance: -
CDR3aa: CASSRGTSEETQYF

v_gene: TRBV30
abundance: -
CDR3aa: CAWSLGGDTEAFF

v_gene: TRBV5-6
abundance: -
CDR3aa: CASSLGSYGYTF

v_gene: TRBV30
abundance: -
CDR3aa: CAWIGVKDTQYF

v_gene: TRBV29-1
abundance: -
CDR3aa: CSVRSTDTQYF

v_gene: TRBV18
abundance: -
CDR3aa: CASSPLAANTEAFF

v_gene: TRBV2
abundance: -
CDR3aa: CASSEGPGNTEAFF

v_gene: TRBV29-1
abundance: -
CDR3aa: CSVERGGTDTQYF

v_gene: TRBV19
abundance: once
CDR3aa: CASSGTGESPLHF

v_gene: TRBV27
abundance: few
CDR3aa: CASSLTKIRTDTQYF

v_gene: TRBV30
abundance: -
CDR3aa: CAWSPRMGAGETQYF

v_gene: TRBV2
abundance: -
CDR3aa: CASKRRGATEAFF

v_gene: TRBV6-1
abundance: -
CDR3aa: CASTPSGVGQPQHF

v_gene: TRBV10-2
abundance: -
CDR3aa: CASGVGGYEQYF

v_gene: TRBV6-1
abundance: -
CDR3aa: CASSQDYGYTF

v_gene: TRBV29-1
abundance: -
CDR3aa: CSVETSGGGRPYEQYF

v_gene: TRBV30
abundance: -
CDR3aa: CAWSDGTAGEQYF

v_gene: TRBV30
abundance: -
CDR3aa: CAWSSGAYSNQPQHF

v_gene: TRBV7-2
abundance: -
CDR3aa: CASSFLAASTKDTQYF

v_gene: TRBV2
abundance: -
CDR3aa: CASSTGTGSYEQFF

v_gene: TRBV11-2
abundance: -
CDR3aa: CASSMSGTEAFF

v_gene: TRBV13
abundance: -
CDR3aa: CASSPGQGASYEQYF

v_gene: TRBV7-9
abundance: few
CDR3aa: CASSFGLDTDTQYF

v_gene: TRBV6-1
abundance: -
CDR3aa: CASNEWGASSGSPLHF

v_gene: TRBV27
abundance: few
CDR3aa: CASRGRGQGFYEQYF

v_gene: TRBV25-1
abundance: -
CDR3aa: CASSLIGGTYNEQFF

v_gene: TRBV9
abundance: once
CDR3aa: CASSVNLAGGLVDTQYF

v_gene: TRBV13
abundance: -
CDR3aa: CASSLGAEKYF

v_gene: TRBV5-1
abundance: few
CDR3aa: CASSPVADRVSGANVLTF